The 18 T cell receptor beta chains presented below share a single source sample, sequenced in a study of cytomegalovirus exposure and HLA in healthy donors. In the PCR, 60 Vbeta and 13 Jbeta primers were used. The data were produced by immunoSEQ multiplex PCR, yet TCRdb's version contains in-frame clones alone and is incomplete. The data contain about 160,000 clones, around 80% of them seen just once; the ten biggest clones take up roughly 6.2%. Sequenced sample: PBMCs. The receptors were gathered from a male donor in good health and CMV-seropositive.

This chain uses TRBV19 with TRBJ2-1; the D is unclear. This CDR3 has 12 residues. V gave up 5 bases and J gave up 7 bases, with 9 bases separating them. Germline CDR1 and CDR2: LNHDA and SQIVND (reference sequence). CDR3 nucleotides: TGTGCCAGTAGTGCCACTGGTAATGAGCAGTTCTTC. It yields the protein CASSATGNEQFF.

This clone was observed a few times. The chain recombines TRBV5-1 with TRBJ1-2; tentative D call: TRBD1 (5 bases). The CDR3 length is 14 residues. Germline CDR1 SGHRS, CDR2 YFSETQ. V lost 0 bases, J lost 8 bases, and 14 bases lay in between. The CDR3 DNA reads as TGCGCCAGCAGCTTGGACGGGGGGGAGGGCGGCTACACCTTC. Amino acids: CASSLDGGEGGYTF. The variable domain in full, with the rest retrieved from reference TRBV5-1 and TRBJ1-2, is KAGVTQTPRYLIKTRGQQVTLSCSPISGHRSVSWYQQTPGQGLQFLFEYFSETQRNKGNFPGRFSGRQFSNSRSEMNVSTLELGDSALYLCASSLDGGEGGYTFGSGTRLTVV.

This clone was counted a few times. V usage is TRBV11-3 and J usage is TRBJ2-7, with TRBD2 matching over 7 bases. Germline loops: CDR1 SGHNT, CDR2 YENEEA. CDR3 length: 15 amino acids. V dropped 3 bases and J dropped 3; count of bases not matched to a gene: 8. The CDR3 here is CASSFRPGRDYEQYF. CDR3 coding DNA: TGTGCCAGCAGCTTCCGACCAGGGAGGGACTACGAGCAGTACTTC.

This clone was seen once. The gene calls are TRBV9 and TRBJ2-5, with 8 bases aligning to TRBD1. Germline CDR1 and CDR2: SGDLS and YYNGEE. The CDR3 contains 15 residues. V shed 0 bases and J 2 bases; nucleotides not matched to a gene: 3. CDR3: CASSVDGTGQETQYF. The DNA of the CDR3 is TGTGCCAGCAGCGTAGATGGGACAGGTCAAGAGACCCAGTACTTC.

V and J are TRBV7-2 and TRBJ2-5, with 10 bases fitting TRBD1. The V segment lost 4 bases and the J segment 5 bases; nucleotides outside the gene matches: 7. Germline V lookup: CDR1 SGHTA, CDR2 FQGNSA. The length of the CDR3 is 15 residues. CDR3 amino acids: CASSSWGQGRETQYF. For the CDR3, the DNA is TGTGCCAGCAGCTCCTGGGGACAGGGGCGGGAGACCCAGTACTTC.

The chain couples TRBV6-5 to TRBJ2-7; D might be TRBD2 (5 bases). Germline V CDR1 and CDR2: MNHEY, SVGAGI. The V end was cut by 0 bases, the J end by 2 bases, with 14 bases between. The CDR3 has 16 residues. The CDR3 DNA reads as TGTGCCAGCAGTTACTCGGTAGCGCCTCAACCCTACGAGCAGTACTTC. Encoded protein: CASSYSVAPQPYEQYF.

This clone was counted between two and nine times. The CDR3 DNA sequence: TGCGCCAGCAGCCTAGAGGCGATGCGGAACTACGAGCAGTACTTC. Translated: CASSLEAMRNYEQYF. This chain links TRBV4-3 with TRBJ2-7; D gene ambiguous. Germline-derived CDR1 and CDR2 are LGHNA and YSLEER. Trimming removed 4 bases at V and 3 bases at J, with 16 bases between. CDR3 length: 15 amino acids.

V usage is TRBV11-3 and J usage is TRBJ2-5; D may be TRBD2 (6 bases). Trimming pared 3 bases from V and 3 bases from J, leaving 14 bases between. This CDR3 region has 15 residues. The germline V gene encodes CDR1 SGHNT and CDR2 YENEEA. CDR3 DNA sequence: TGTGCCAGCAGCTTCCGAGTTGGGGAGGAAGAGACCCAGTACTTC. This gives the protein CASSFRVGEEETQYF.

This sequence joins TRBV5-1 and TRBJ1-2; 10 bases map to TRBD1. CDR1 is SGHRS, CDR2 YFSETQ, per germline. The CDR3 sequence is 17 residues long. V shed 0 bases and J 6 bases; nucleotides not matched to a gene: 11. Here the CDR3 reads CASSLDPGTGARDGYTF. The CDR3 nucleotides are TGCGCCAGCAGCTTGGATCCCGGGACAGGGGCAAGAGATGGCTACACCTTC. Full variable domain (missing parts from reference TRBV5-1 and TRBJ1-2): KAGVTQTPRYLIKTRGQQVTLSCSPISGHRSVSWYQQTPGQGLQFLFEYFSETQRNKGNFPGRFSGRQFSNSRSEMNVSTLELGDSALYLCASSLDPGTGARDGYTFGSGTRLTVV.

The chain joins TRBV19 to TRBJ2-2; D is perhaps TRBD2 (6 bases). The CDR3 runs 16 residues. Germline values: CDR1 LNHDA, CDR2 SQIVND (reference sequence). Trimming pared 3 bases from V and 0 bases from J, leaving 11 bases between. In nucleotides, the CDR3 is TGTGCCAGTAGTATCCGGCGGGATACGAACACCGGGGAGCTGTTTTTT. This codes for CASSIRRDTNTGELFF.

J is TRBJ1-5 and V is TRBV10-2, with D unclear. From germline, CDR1 is WSHSY and CDR2 SAAADI. There are 13 residues in the CDR3. Trimming took 0 bases from V and 9 from J, leaving 9 bases between them. In nucleotides, the CDR3 is TGCGCCAGCAGTGAGTCGAATTACGGGCCCCAGCATTTT. Encoded protein: CASSESNYGPQHF.

The V call is TRBV5-1, the J call TRBJ2-3; TRBD2 aligns across 7 bases. This CDR3 has 16 residues. Trimming took 1 base from V and 2 from J; bases not matched to a gene: 7. Germline lookup yields CDR1 SGHRS and CDR2 YFSETQ. Here the CDR3 reads CASSLLGGMPTDTQYF. The CDR3 nucleotides are TGCGCCAGCAGCTTGCTGGGGGGGATGCCCACAGATACGCAGTATTTT.

This sequence joins TRBV4-3 and TRBJ1-1, with 10 bases matching TRBD1. Germline CDR1 reads LGHNA; CDR2 reads YSLEER. The CDR3 has 14 residues. The V gene end was trimmed by 5 bases and the J gene end by 3 bases; junction bases not matched to a gene: 3. This CDR3 reads CASSSGTGDTEAFF. The CDR3 nucleotides read TGCGCCAGCAGCTCCGGGACAGGGGACACTGAAGCTTTCTTT.

The chain uses TRBV18 and TRBJ2-7, with 8 bases lining up with TRBD1. The V segment lost 3 bases and the J segment 1 base; nucleotides outside the gene matches: 5. The CDR3 length is 15 residues. Germline CDR1 is KGHSH and CDR2 is LQKENI. The chain's CDR3 is CASSPGQGRSYEQYF. Written as DNA, the CDR3 is TGTGCCAGCTCACCCGGACAGGGAAGATCCTACGAGCAGTACTTC.

J is TRBJ1-6 and V is TRBV29-1, with 7 bases that match TRBD1. The J segment lost 5 bases and the V segment lost 6 bases, leaving 10 bases of the junction unmatched. CDR1 and CDR2 from the germline V gene are SQVTM and ANQGSEA. The length of the CDR3 is 15 residues. In DNA, the CDR3 is TGCAGCGTCCAAGAAGGGGGCAAAAATAATTCACCCCTCCACTTT. Translated, it gives CSVQEGGKNNSPLHF.

The genes are TRBV11-3 and TRBJ1-2; perhaps TRBD1 as D (5 bases). The germline gives CDR1 SGHNT, CDR2 YENEEA. Trimming took 5 bases from V and 6 from J, leaving 10 bases between them. CDR3 length equals 12 residues. The CDR3 DNA reads TGTGCCAGCAGCGCAACACAGGATGGCTACACCTTC. Amino acid sequence: CASSATQDGYTF.

V gene TRBV6-6 combines with J gene TRBJ2-1; D is possibly TRBD2 (5 bases). V dropped 2 bases and J dropped 9 bases, with 14 bases sitting between them. CDR1 is MNHNY, CDR2 SVGAGI, per germline (reference sequence). This CDR3 comprises 14 residues. The CDR3 region is CASSYGGSRVEQFF. The CDR3 nucleotides read TGTGCCAGCAGTTACGGTGGGAGTAGGGTTGAGCAGTTCTTC.

The V call is TRBV21-1, the J call TRBJ2-7; TRBD2 reflects the table's D call only, with no check against the DNA. TRBV21-1 is a known pseudogene. CDR3 length: 17 residues. The CDR3 sequence: CASSNVTSGSDSYEQYF. The CDR3, as DNA: TGTGCCAGCAGCAATGTAACTAGCGGGAGCGACTCCTACGAGCAGTACTTC.